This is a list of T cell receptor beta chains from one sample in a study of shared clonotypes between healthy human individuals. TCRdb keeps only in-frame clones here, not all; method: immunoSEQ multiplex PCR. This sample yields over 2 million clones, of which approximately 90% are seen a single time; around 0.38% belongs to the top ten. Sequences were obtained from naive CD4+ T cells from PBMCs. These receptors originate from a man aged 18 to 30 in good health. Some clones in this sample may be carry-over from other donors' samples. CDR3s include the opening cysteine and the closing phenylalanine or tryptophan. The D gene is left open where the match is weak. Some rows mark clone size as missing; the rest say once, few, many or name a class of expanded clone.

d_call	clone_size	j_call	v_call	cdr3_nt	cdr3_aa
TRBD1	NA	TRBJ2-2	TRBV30	TGTGCCTGGAGTGTATCCCCCGGGACAGGGGGCTTAGACACCGGGGAGCTGTTTTTT	CAWSVSPGTGGLDTGELFF
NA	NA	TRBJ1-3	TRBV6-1	TGTGCCAGCAGGCAGGGAGGGGCTGGAAACACCATATATTTT	CASRQGGAGNTIYF
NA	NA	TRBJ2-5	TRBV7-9	TGTGCCAGCAGCTTAGTCGGGGCCCAAGAGACCCAGTACTTC	CASSLVGAQETQYF
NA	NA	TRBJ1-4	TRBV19	TGTGCCAGTAGTACTCAGGCAACTAATGAAAAACTGTTTTTT	CASSTQATNEKLFF
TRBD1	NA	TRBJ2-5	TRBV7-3	TGTGCCAGCAGCTACGGACAGGGGGGACAAGAGACCCAGTACTTC	CASSYGQGGQETQYF
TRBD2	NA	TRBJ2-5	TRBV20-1	TGCAGTGCTGGGAGGGTAGAGACCCAGTACTTC	CSAGRVETQYF
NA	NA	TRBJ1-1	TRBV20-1	TGCAGTGCTAGTCCGGCAGCGGAGGCTTTCTTT	CSASPAAEAFF
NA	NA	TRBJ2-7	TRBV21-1	TGTGCCAGCAGCAAGGAATCAGATCCCTTTTACGAGCAGTACTTC	CASSKESDPFYEQYF
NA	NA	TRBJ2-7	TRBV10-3	TGTGCCATCAGTGGAGGGACGGGCTACTCCTACGAGCAGTACTTC	CAISGGTGYSYEQYF
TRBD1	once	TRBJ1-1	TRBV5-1	TGCGCCAGCAGCTTGGAGGTCGGGGCAGGGGGCGCTGAAGCTTTCTTT	CASSLEVGAGGAEAFF
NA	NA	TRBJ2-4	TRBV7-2	TGTGCCAGCAGGAGGGAAGGTAAAAACATTCAGTACTTC	CASRREGKNIQYF
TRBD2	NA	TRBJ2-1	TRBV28	TGTGCCAGCAGCCGAGTAGCGGGAGTTAATGAGCAGTTCTTC	CASSRVAGVNEQFF
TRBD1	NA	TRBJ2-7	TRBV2	TGTGCCAGCAGTTTTGACAGGGTTGATTTCGAGCAGTACTTC	CASSFDRVDFEQYF
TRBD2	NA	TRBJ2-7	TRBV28	TGTGCCAGCAGTTTACCCTTGGCGGGAGTAGCCGAGCAGTACTTC	CASSLPLAGVAEQYF
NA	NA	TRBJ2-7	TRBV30	TGTGCCTCCGACAGACCGGCCCCCTCCTTCTACGAGCAGTACTTC	CASDRPAPSFYEQYF
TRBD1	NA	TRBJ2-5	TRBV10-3	TGTGCCATCAGGGCCGGACAGGGCCAAGAGACCCAGTACTTC	CAIRAGQGQETQYF
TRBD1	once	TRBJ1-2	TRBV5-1	TGCGCCAGCGGCGAGGACAGGGTGAACTATGGCTACACCTTC	CASGEDRVNYGYTF
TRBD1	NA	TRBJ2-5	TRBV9	TGTGCCAGCAGCGTAGATGAGACAGGGTATCGAGGAGAGACCCAGTACTTC	CASSVDETGYRGETQYF
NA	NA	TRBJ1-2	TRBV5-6	TGTGCCAGCAGCTTGGCCGCGTCACGGAACTATGGCTACACCTTC	CASSLAASRNYGYTF
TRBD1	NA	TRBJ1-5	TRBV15	TGTGCCACCAGCAGGGCGCCCGGGACAGTCAATCAGCCCCAGCATTTT	CATSRAPGTVNQPQHF
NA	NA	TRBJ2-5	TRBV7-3	TGTGCCAGCAGCTTAACAGGGGCAGGAGAGACCCAGTACTTC	CASSLTGAGETQYF
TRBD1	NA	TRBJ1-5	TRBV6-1	TGTGCCAGCAGTACAGGGGGCGGGCAGCATTTT	CASSTGGGQHF
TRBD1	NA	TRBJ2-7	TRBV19	TGTGCCAGTAGCTTACACAGGGGATCCTACGAGCAGTACTTC	CASSLHRGSYEQYF
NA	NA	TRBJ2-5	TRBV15	TGTGCCACCAGCAGAGCCAGGGATACCCAGTACTTC	CATSRARDTQYF
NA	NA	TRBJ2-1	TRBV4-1	TGCGCCAGCAGCCATTTGTACTTGAGAGGGAAAAGCTCCTACAATGAGCAGTTCTTC	CASSHLYLRGKSSYNEQFF
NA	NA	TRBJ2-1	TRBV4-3	TGCGCCAGCAGTCAACACGGCAATGAGCAGTTCTTC	CASSQHGNEQFF
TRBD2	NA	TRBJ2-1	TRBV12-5	TGTGCTAGTGGTCGGACTAGCGGGAGAAATGAGCAGTTCTTC	CASGRTSGRNEQFF
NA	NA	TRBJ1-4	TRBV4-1	TGCGCCAGCAGCCAAGATCTAGGGCGACAGGAACGAAAACTGTTTTTT	CASSQDLGRQERKLFF
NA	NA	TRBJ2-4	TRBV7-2	TGTGCCAGCAGCTTACCGAACTTCCCCAGGGACATTCAGTACTTC	CASSLPNFPRDIQYF
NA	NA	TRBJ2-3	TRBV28	TGTGCCAGCCATACCCCGGGACATAGCACAGATACGCAGTATTTT	CASHTPGHSTDTQYF
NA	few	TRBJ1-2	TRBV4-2	TGTGCCAGCAGCCAAGGGGCAGGGGTGGGTGGCTACACCTTC	CASSQGAGVGGYTF
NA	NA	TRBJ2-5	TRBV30	TGTGCCTGGAGTCCCCAGGGACCCTACTTC	CAWSPQGPYF
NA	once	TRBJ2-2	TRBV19	TGTGCCAGTAGCCCTTGGACCGGGGAGCTGTTTTTT	CASSPWTGELFF
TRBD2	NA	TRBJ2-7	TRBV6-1	TGTGCCAGCACCGACACGGGAGGGACCCTCGACGAGCAGTACTTC	CASTDTGGTLDEQYF
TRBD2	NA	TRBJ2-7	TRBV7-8	TGTGCCAGCAGCCTGGGACTAGCGGGAGCGTACTACGAGCAGTACTTC	CASSLGLAGAYYEQYF
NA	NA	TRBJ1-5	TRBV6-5	TGTGCCAGCAGTTTTTCCACAGGGTTGGATCAGCCCCAGCATTTT	CASSFSTGLDQPQHF
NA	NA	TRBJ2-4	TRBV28	TGTGCCAGCAGTCCACAGGGACTAGCCAAAAACATTCAGTACTTC	CASSPQGLAKNIQYF
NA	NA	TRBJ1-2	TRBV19	TGTGCCAGTAGTACCATAGACAAGCAGAAGGGCTACACCTTC	CASSTIDKQKGYTF
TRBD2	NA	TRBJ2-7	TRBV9	TGTGCCAGCAACCCGGGACTAGTCCCCTACGAGCAGTACTTC	CASNPGLVPYEQYF
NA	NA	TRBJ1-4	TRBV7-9	TGTGCCAGCAGCTCTGTCGCAACTAATGAAAAACTGTTTTTT	CASSSVATNEKLFF
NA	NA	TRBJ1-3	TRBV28	TGTGCCAGCAGCCCTCGTGGAAACACCATATATTTT	CASSPRGNTIYF
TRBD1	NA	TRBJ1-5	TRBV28	TGTGCCAGCGCGACAGGGGGGGTAAATCAGCCCCAGCATTTT	CASATGGVNQPQHF
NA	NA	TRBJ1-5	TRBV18	TGTGCCAGCTCACCAGTTGGGGGTCTTGGCAATCAGCCCCAGCATTTT	CASSPVGGLGNQPQHF